This T cell receptor (beta chain) was identified during a study of cytomegalovirus exposure and HLA in healthy donors. The study's findings and limits: Fewer N-insertions (relative to the approximately 700-donor mean) were reportedly seen in an Asian-associated ancestry cluster in a later analysis.

Points on this clone: Its antigen is not identified.

Primers included in the PCR were 60 Vbeta and 13 Jbeta primers. The table came from immunoSEQ multiplex PCR; TCRdb's copy has only in-frame clones and leaves some out. The data show 100,000 to 150,000 clones, roughly four fifths seen once. This CDR3 is built from 15 residues. Germline CDR1 and CDR2: SGDLS and YYNGEE. The V segment lost 5 bases and the J segment 8 bases; nucleotides outside the gene matches: 10. Specimen: PBMCs. The V gene is TRBV9, the J gene TRBJ2-1; 10 nucleotides align to TRBD1. This TCR derives from a woman aged 40 to 50 in good health and CMV-seropositive. The chain's CDR3 is CASRQGQGPPDEQFF. The CDR3 nucleotides are TGTGCCAGCAGGCAGGGACAGGGGCCCCCGGATGAGCAGTTCTTC.